This TCR beta chain was sequenced in a study of T cell responses to AZD1222 COVID-19 vaccine. This clone appeared a single time. CDR1 is SGHAT and CDR2 is FQDESV in the germline V gene (reference sequence). With 0 bases removed from V and 5 bases from J, the gap between germline ends came to 7 bases. This CDR3 has 13 residues. The protocol was immunoSEQ multiplex PCR, while the TCRdb copy is restricted to in-frame clones and leaves out a portion. The top ten hold 6% to 8% of the sample, which has over 100,000 clones, about 90% seen once. This receptor was taken from an adult in good health. The rearrangement uses TRBV11-1 and TRBJ2-5; no clear D. The specimen comprised peripheral blood, sampled on day 0 of AZD1222 vaccination. The CDR3 is CASSLAAMETQYF. The CDR3 DNA reads as TGTGCCAGCAGCTTAGCTGCGATGGAGACCCAGTACTTC. Full variable domain (outside the CDR3, taken from reference TRBV11-1 and TRBJ2-5): EAEVAQSPRYKITEKSQAVAFWCDPISGHATLYWYRQILGQGPELLVQFQDESVVDDSQLPKDRFSAERLKGVDSTLKIQPAELGDSAMYLCASSLAAMETQYFGPGTRLLVL.